This T cell receptor (beta chain) was sequenced for a study of Graves' ophthalmopathy and Graves' hyperthyroidism. Background on the study: The authors collected peripheral blood at initial diagnosis, before any treatment.

In germline, CDR1 is SQVTM, CDR2 ANQGSEA. The CDR3 is 15 amino acids. The V gene lost 3 bases and the J gene lost 2 bases, with 17 bases spanning the gap. Scientists amplified the TCR beta CDR3 regions from RNA transcripts. First-round RT-PCR relied on HTBI primers, and a second-round multiplex PCR came next. Each CDR3 protein is one row after TCRdb ran MiXCR on the multiplex PCR reads. The sample includes about 700,000 distinct CDR3 sequences, around 40% of them seen just once. This sequence originates from an adult man with Graves' ophthalmopathy. Source material: peripheral blood. This chain links TRBV29-1 with TRBJ2-7, with D perhaps matching TRBD2 (6 bases). The CDR3 spells CSVEFGGTAPYEQYF. The CDR3 DNA reads as TGCAGCGTTGAGTTTGGGGGGACGGCTCCCTACGAGCAGTACTTC.